These 4 T cell receptor beta chains originate from one sample sequenced in a study of PD-1 blockade in classical Hodgkin lymphoma. The protocol was immunoSEQ multiplex PCR, while the TCRdb copy is restricted to in-frame clones and leaves out a portion. The data contain fewer than 80,000 clones, 65% to 75% of them singletons. Every patient was affected by relapse after autologous stem cell transplantation, while exposure to brentuximab vedotin was not uniform. The source was peripheral blood mononuclear cells (PBMCs), collected before the second cycle of nivolumab. These receptor sequences come from a human donor with classical Hodgkin lymphoma.

The CDR3 DNA reads as TGCGCCAGCAGCTTAGGTCCCTCTGGGGCCAACGTCCTGACTTTC. Translation: CASSLGPSGANVLTF. This sequence joins TRBV5-1 and TRBJ2-6; D gene unclear. This CDR3 has 15 residues. Germline CDR1 and CDR2: SGHRS and YFSETQ. V lost 2 bases, J lost 0 bases, and 6 bases lay in between.

This clone has a handful of counts. The chain combines TRBV5-1 with TRBJ2-3; possible D gene TRBD1, 6 bases. The germline CDR1 and CDR2 sequences are SGHRS and YFSETQ. The germline V and J ends were trimmed by 3 bases and 2 bases, with 16 bases remaining between them. This CDR3 has 16 amino acids. This CDR3 is CASSSTGRGVTDTQYF. Written as DNA, the CDR3 is TGCGCCAGCAGCTCAACAGGGAGAGGGGTCACAGATACGCAGTATTTT.

This chain connects TRBV19 to TRBJ2-4; D is unclear. Trimming left V 6 bases short and J 7 bases short, with 13 bases between. The V gene's germline CDR1 is LNHDA and CDR2 SQIVND (reference sequence). The CDR3 spans 13 residues. CDR3 DNA: TGTGCCAGTAGCACCCGAGCCGGGAACATTCAGTACTTC. It codes for CASSTRAGNIQYF.

This clone was detected a few times. The rearrangement joins TRBV11-2 to TRBJ1-5; weak D call: TRBD1 (5 bases). The CDR3 totals 13 residues. The V end lost 5 bases, the J end lost 7 bases, and 12 bases lay between the germline ends. Germline CDR1 and CDR2: SGHAT and FQNNGV. CDR3 protein: CASSPGPGQPQHF. The CDR3 coding sequence is TGTGCCAGCAGCCCAGGGCCCGGGCAGCCCCAGCATTTT. Looking up the rest from reference TRBV11-2 and TRBJ1-5 gives the full variable domain: EAGVAQSPRYKIIEKRQSVAFWCNPISGHATLYWYQQILGQGPKLLIQFQNNGVVDDSQLPKDRFSAERLKGVDSTLKIQPAKLEDSAVYLCASSPGPGQPQHFGDGTRLSIL.